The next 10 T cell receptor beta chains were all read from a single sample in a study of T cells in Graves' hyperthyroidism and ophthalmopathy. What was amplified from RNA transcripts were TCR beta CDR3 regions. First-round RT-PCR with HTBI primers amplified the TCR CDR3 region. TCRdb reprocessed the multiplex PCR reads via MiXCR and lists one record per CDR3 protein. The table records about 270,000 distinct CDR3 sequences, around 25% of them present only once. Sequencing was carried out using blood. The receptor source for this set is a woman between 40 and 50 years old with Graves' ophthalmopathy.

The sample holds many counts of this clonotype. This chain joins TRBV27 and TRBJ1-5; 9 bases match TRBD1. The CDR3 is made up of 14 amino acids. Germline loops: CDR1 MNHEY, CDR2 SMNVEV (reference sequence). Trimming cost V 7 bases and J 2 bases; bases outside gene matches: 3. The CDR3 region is CASKGQGRNQPQHF. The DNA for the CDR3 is TGTGCCAGCAAGGGACAGGGTCGCAATCAGCCCCAGCATTTT.

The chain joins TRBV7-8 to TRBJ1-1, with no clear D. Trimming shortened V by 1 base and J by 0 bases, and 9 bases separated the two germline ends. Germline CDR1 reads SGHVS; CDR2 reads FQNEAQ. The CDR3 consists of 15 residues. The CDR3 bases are TGTGCCAGCAGCTTAGGACGGTGGATGAACACTGAAGCTTTCTTT. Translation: CASSLGRWMNTEAFF.

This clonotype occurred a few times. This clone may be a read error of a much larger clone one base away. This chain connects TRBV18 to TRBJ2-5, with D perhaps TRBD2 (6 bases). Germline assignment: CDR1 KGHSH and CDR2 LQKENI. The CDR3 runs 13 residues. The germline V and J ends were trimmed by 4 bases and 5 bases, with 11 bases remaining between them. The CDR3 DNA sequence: TGTGCCAGCTCACTAACTAGCACGGAGACCCAGTACTTC. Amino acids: CASSLTSTETQYF.

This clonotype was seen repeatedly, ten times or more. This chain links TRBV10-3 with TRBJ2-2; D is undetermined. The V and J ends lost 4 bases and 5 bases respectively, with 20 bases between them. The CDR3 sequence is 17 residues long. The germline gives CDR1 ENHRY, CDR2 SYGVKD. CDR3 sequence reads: CAISGLSGPRQTGELFF. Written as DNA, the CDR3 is TGTGCCATCAGTGGGTTATCCGGGCCCCGGCAGACCGGGGAGCTGTTTTTT.

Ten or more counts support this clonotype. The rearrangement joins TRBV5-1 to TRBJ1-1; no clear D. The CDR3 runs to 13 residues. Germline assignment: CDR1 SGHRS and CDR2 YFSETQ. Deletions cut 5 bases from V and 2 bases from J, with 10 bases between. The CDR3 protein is CASSYDGNTEAFF. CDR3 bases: TGCGCCAGCAGTTATGACGGAAACACTGAAGCTTTCTTT.

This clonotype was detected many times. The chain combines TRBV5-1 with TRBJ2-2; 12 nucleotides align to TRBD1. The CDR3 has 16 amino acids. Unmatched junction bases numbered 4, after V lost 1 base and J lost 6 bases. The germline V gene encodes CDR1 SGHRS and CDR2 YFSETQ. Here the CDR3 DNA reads TGCGCCAGCAGCTTGCCCGGGACAGGGGGCTCCGGGGAGCTGTTTTTT. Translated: CASSLPGTGGSGELFF. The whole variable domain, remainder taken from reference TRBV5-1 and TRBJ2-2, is KAGVTQTPRYLIKTRGQQVTLSCSPISGHRSVSWYQQTPGQGLQFLFEYFSETQRNKGNFPGRFSGRQFSNSRSEMNVSTLELGDSALYLCASSLPGTGGSGELFFGEGSRLTVL.

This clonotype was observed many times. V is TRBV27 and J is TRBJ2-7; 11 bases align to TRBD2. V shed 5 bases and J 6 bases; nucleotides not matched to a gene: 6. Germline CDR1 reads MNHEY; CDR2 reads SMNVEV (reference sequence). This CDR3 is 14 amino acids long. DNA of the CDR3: TGTGCCAGCAGTCCCGAGACTAGCGGGACCGAGCAGTACTTC. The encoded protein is CASSPETSGTEQYF.

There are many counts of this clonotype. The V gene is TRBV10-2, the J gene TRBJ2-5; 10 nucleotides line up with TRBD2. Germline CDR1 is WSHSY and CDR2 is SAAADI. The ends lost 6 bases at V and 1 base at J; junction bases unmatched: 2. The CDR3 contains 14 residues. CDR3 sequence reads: CASRRTSGQETQYF. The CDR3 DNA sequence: TGCGCCAGCAGGCGGACTAGCGGCCAAGAGACCCAGTACTTC.

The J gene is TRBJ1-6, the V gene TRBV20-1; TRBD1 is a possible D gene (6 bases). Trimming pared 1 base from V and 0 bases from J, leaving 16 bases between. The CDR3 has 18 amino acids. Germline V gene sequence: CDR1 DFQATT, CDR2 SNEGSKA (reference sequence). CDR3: CSARGDPGQSSYNSPLHF. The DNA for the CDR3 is TGCAGTGCTAGAGGGGATCCGGGACAAAGCTCCTATAATTCACCCCTCCACTTT.

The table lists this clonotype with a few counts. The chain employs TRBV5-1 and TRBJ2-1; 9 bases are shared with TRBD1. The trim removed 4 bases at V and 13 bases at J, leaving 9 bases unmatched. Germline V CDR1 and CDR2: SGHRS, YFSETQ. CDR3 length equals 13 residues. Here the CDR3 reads CASSPGDRASQFF. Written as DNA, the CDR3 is TGCGCCAGCAGCCCCGGGGACAGGGCTTCCCAGTTCTTC.